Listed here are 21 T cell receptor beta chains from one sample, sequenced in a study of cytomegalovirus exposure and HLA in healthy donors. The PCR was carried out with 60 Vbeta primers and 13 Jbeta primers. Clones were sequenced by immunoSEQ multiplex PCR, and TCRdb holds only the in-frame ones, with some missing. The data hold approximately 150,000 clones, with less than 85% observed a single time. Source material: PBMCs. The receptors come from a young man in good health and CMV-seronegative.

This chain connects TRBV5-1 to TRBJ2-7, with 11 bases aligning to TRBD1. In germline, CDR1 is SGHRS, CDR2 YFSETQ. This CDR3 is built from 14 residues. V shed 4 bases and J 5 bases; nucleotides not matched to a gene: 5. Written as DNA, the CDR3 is TGCGCCAGCAGCCCGGACAGGGGGCACGACGAGCAGTACTTC. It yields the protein CASSPDRGHDEQYF.

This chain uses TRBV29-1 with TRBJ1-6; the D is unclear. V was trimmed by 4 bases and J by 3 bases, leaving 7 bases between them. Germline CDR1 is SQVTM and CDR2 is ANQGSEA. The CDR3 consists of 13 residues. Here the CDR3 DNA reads TGCAGCGTTGCCGGGGACTATAATTCACCCCTCCACTTT. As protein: CSVAGDYNSPLHF.

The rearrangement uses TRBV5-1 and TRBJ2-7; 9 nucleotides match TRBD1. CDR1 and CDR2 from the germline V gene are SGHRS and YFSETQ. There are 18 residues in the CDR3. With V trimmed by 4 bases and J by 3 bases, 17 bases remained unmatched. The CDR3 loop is CASSPTPTRDREIYEQYF. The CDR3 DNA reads TGCGCCAGCAGCCCGACTCCCACCCGGGACAGGGAAATCTACGAGCAGTACTTC.

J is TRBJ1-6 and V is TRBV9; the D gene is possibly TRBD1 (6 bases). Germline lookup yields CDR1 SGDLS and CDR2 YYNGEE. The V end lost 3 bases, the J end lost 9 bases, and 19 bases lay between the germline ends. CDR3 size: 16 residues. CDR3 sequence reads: CASSGHLGGGLSPLHF. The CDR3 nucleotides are TGTGCCAGCAGCGGACACCTAGGGGGGGGGCTTTCACCCCTCCACTTT. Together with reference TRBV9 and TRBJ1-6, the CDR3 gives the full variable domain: DSGVTQTPKHLITATGQRVTLRCSPRSGDLSVYWYQQSLDQGLQFLIQYYNGEERAKGNILERFSAQQFPDLHSELNLSSLELGDSALYFCASSGHLGGGLSPLHFGNGTRLTVT.

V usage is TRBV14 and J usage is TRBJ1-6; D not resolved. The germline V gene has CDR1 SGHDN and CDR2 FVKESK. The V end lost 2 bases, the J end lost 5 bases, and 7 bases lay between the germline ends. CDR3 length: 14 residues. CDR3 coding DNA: TGTGCCAGCAGCCAATGGCAGGATAATTCACCCCTCCACTTT. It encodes CASSQWQDNSPLHF. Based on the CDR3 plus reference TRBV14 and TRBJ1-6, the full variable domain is EAGVTQFPSHSVIEKGQTVTLRCDPISGHDNLYWYRRVMGKEIKFLLHFVKESKQDESGMPNNRFLAERTGGTYSTLKVQPAELEDSGVYFCASSQWQDNSPLHFGNGTRLTVT.

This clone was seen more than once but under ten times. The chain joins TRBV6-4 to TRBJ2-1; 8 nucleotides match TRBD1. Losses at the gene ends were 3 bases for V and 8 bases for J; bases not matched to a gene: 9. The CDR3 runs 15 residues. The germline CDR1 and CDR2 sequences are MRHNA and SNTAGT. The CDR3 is CASSEMAGGLDEQFF. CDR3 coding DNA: TGTGCCAGCAGTGAAATGGCAGGGGGCTTGGATGAGCAGTTCTTC.

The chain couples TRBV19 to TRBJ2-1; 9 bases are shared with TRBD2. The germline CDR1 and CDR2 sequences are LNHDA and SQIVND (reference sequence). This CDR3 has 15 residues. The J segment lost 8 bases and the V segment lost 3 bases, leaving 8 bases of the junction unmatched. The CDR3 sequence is CASSIGLASIDEQFF. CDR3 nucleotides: TGTGCCAGTAGTATTGGACTAGCGTCTATCGATGAGCAGTTCTTC.

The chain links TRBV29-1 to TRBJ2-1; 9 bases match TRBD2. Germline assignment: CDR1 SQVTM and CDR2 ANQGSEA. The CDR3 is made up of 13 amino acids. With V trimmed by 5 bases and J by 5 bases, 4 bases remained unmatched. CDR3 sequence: CSVSLAGDNEQFF. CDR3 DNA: TGCAGCGTTTCACTAGCGGGTGACAATGAGCAGTTCTTC.

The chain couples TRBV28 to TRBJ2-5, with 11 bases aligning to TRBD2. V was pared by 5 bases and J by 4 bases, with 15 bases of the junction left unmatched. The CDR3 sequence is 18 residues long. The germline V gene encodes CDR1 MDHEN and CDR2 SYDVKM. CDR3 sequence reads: CASSPLPKLAGVGETQYF. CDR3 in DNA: TGTGCCAGCAGTCCCTTACCCAAACTAGCGGGAGTCGGAGAGACCCAGTACTTC.

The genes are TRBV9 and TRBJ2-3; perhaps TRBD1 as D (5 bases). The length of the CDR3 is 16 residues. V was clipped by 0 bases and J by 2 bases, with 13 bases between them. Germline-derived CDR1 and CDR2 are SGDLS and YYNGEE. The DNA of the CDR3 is TGTGCCAGCAGCGTAGATCCCCTAGGGGCCACAGATACGCAGTATTTT. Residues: CASSVDPLGATDTQYF.

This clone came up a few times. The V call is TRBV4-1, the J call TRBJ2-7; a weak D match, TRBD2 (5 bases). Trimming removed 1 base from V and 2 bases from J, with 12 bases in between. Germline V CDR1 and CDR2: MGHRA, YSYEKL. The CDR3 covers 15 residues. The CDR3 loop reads CASSQARDGTYEQYF. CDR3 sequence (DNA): TGCGCCAGCAGCCAAGCGAGGGATGGCACCTACGAGCAGTACTTC.

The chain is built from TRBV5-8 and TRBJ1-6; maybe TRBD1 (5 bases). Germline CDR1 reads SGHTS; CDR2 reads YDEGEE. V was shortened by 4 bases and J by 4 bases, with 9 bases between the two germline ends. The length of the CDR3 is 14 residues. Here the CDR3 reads CASSRGPYNSPLHF. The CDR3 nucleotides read TGTGCCAGCAGCAGGGGTCCGTATAATTCACCCCTCCACTTT.

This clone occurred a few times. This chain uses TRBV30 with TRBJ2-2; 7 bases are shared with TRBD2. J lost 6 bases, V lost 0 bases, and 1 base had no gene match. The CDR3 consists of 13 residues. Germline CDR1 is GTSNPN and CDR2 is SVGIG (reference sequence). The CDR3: CAWSVREAGELFF. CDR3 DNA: TGTGCCTGGAGTGTACGGGAGGCCGGGGAGCTGTTTTTT. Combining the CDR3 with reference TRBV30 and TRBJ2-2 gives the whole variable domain SQTIHQWPATLVQPVGSPLSLECTVEGTSNPNLYWYRQAAGRGLQLLFYSVGIGQISSEVPQNLSASRPQDRQFILSSKKLLLSDSGFYLCAWSVREAGELFFGEGSRLTVL.

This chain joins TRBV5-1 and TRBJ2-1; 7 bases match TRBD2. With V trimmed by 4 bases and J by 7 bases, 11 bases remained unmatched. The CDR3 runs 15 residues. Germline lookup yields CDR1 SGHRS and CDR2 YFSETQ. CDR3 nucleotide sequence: TGCGCCAGCAGCACCCTAGCGGAGGGATGGAATGAGCAGTTCTTC. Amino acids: CASSTLAEGWNEQFF.

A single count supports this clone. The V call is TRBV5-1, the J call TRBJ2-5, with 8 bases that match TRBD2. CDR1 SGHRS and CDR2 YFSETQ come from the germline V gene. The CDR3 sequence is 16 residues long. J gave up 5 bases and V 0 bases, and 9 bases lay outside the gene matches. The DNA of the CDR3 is TGCGCCAGCAGCTTGGCCTCAGGGGCTAGCGGGGAGACCCAGTACTTC. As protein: CASSLASGASGETQYF.

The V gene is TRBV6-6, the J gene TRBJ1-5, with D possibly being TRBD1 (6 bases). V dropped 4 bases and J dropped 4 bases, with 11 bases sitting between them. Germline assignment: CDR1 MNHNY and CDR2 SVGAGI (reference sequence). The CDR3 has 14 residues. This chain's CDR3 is CASSSTDRNQPQHF. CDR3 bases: TGTGCCAGCAGTTCCACAGACAGGAATCAGCCCCAGCATTTT.

CDR3 loop: CASSPKDRGNEQYF. The CDR3 nucleotides read TGTGCCAGCAGCCCCAAGGACAGGGGCAACGAGCAGTACTTC. The chain uses TRBV7-9 and TRBJ2-7, with TRBD1 identical over 9 bases. Germline loops: CDR1 SEHNR, CDR2 FQNEAQ (reference sequence). The CDR3 is 14 residues long. V lost 5 bases to trimming and J lost 5 bases; unmatched junction nucleotides: 7.

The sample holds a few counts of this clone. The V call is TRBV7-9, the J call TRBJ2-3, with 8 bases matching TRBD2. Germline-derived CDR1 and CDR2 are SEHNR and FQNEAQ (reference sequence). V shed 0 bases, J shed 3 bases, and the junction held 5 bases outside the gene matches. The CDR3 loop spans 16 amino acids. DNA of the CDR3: TGTGCCAGCAGCTTAGCGCGGGGGGCGCGAACAGATACGCAGTATTTT. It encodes CASSLARGARTDTQYF.

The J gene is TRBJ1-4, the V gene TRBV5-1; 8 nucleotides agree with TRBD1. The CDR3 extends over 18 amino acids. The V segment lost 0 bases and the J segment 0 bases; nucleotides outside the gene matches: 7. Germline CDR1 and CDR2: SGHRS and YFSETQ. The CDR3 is CASSLARGTGATNEKLFF. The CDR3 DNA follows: TGCGCCAGCAGCTTGGCGAGGGGGACAGGAGCAACTAATGAAAAACTGTTTTTT.

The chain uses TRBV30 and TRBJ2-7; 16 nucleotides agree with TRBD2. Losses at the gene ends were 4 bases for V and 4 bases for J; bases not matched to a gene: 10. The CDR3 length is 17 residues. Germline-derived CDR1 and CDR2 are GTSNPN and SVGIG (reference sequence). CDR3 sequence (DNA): TGTGCCTGGATGGGGACTAGCGGGAGGGCCCCTTCTTACGAGCAGTACTTC. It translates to CAWMGTSGRAPSYEQYF.

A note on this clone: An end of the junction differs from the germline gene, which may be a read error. CDR3 bases: TGTTCCAGCAGCTCCCTAGTAGCGGGAGTCGATTTCGATGAGCAGTTCTTC. It yields the protein CSSSSLVAGVDFDEQFF. The chain recombines TRBV7-9 with TRBJ2-1; 9 bases line up with TRBD2. The length of the CDR3 is 17 residues. Germline-derived CDR1 and CDR2 are SEHNR and FQNEAQ (reference sequence).